The 24 T cell receptor beta chains in this list originate from one sample, sequenced in a study of STAT5B mutations in CD4+ large granular lymphocyte leukemia (dated 2022 in TCRdb). Libraries were prepared through the immunoSEQ multiplex PCR assay. TCRdb took over this immuneACCESS table, retaining in-frame rearrangements with V and J assigned. Such tables are incomplete; in checked studies, under half of the missing clones stem from an unresolved V gene, and the remainder is unexplained. The sample table records some 45,000 clones; around 85% of these occur just once. About 3% of the sample is taken by the ten largest. The source material was CD4+ T cells from blood buffy coats. All receptors derive from a human donor in good health.

The chain joins TRBV19 to TRBJ1-4; D possibly corresponds to TRBD1 (6 bases). CDR1 LNHDA and CDR2 SQIVND come from the germline V gene (reference sequence). This CDR3 is 15 amino acids long. Trimming stripped 10 bases from V and 8 bases from J, with 23 bases between. The CDR3 sequence: CATRAGGRLFEKLFF. CDR3 nucleotide sequence: TGTGCCACTCGGGCGGGGGGGCGGCTATTCGAAAAACTGTTTTTT.

This sequence joins TRBV5-1 and TRBJ2-1; no clear D. The CDR3 sequence is 12 residues long. The V end was cut by 5 bases, the J end by 3 bases, with 6 bases between. CDR1 is SGHRS and CDR2 is YFSETQ in the germline V gene. CDR3 DNA sequence: TGCGCCAGCAGGTTATACTACAATGAGCAGTTCTTC. Protein: CASRLYYNEQFF. The full variable domain, completed using reference TRBV5-1 and TRBJ2-1, is KAGVTQTPRYLIKTRGQQVTLSCSPISGHRSVSWYQQTPGQGLQFLFEYFSETQRNKGNFPGRFSGRQFSNSRSEMNVSTLELGDSALYLCASRLYYNEQFFGPGTRLTVL.

This clone was found once. The gene calls are TRBV30 and TRBJ2-2; 9 bases fit TRBD1. With V trimmed by 3 bases and J by 6 bases, 11 bases remained unmatched. CDR1 and CDR2 (germline): GTSNPN, SVGIG (reference sequence). The CDR3 runs to 16 residues. CDR3: CAWRDTGGARAGELFF. CDR3 DNA: TGTGCCTGGAGAGATACAGGGGGCGCCAGGGCCGGGGAGCTGTTTTTT.

The chain links TRBV7-9 to TRBJ1-1; D might be TRBD1 (5 bases). Trimming cost V 3 bases and J 0 bases, with 8 bases left between them. The germline gives CDR1 SEHNR, CDR2 FQNEAQ (reference sequence). CDR3 size: 14 residues. CDR3 region: CASSFDSLNTEAFF. In nucleotides, the CDR3 is TGTGCCAGCAGCTTTGACAGCCTGAACACTGAAGCTTTCTTT.

V is TRBV7-9 and J is TRBJ1-2; tentative D call: TRBD1 (6 bases). Trimming stripped 5 bases from V and 4 bases from J, with 17 bases between. Germline loops: CDR1 SEHNR, CDR2 FQNEAQ (reference sequence). The CDR3 is made up of 15 amino acids. The CDR3 coding sequence is TGTGCCAGCAGCCCTGACAGGACTTCTTTCTATGGCTACACCTTC. This gives the protein CASSPDRTSFYGYTF. The full variable domain, with the rest looked up from reference TRBV7-9 and TRBJ1-2, is DTGVSQNPRHKITKRGQNVTFRCDPISEHNRLYWYRQTLGQGPEFLTYFQNEAQLEKSRLLSDRFSAERPKGSFSTLEIQRTEQGDSAMYLCASSPDRTSFYGYTFGSGTRLTVV.

The chain combines TRBV11-2 with TRBJ1-6, with TRBD1 identical over 9 bases. The CDR3 length is 16 residues. The germline gives CDR1 SGHAT, CDR2 FQNNGV. The trim removed 0 bases at V and 8 bases at J, leaving 5 bases unmatched. The CDR3 bases are TGTGCCAGCAGCTTAGAGTCCACAGGGGGCTATTCACCCCTCCACTTT. Translation gives CASSLESTGGYSPLHF.

The chain carries TRBV6-4 and TRBJ2-1; TRBD2 matches at 11 bases. Germline-derived CDR1 and CDR2 are MRHNA and SNTAGT. Trimming cost V 4 bases and J 3 bases; bases outside gene matches: 2. This CDR3 region has 15 residues. The CDR3 nucleotides read TGTGCCAGCAGTGTGACTAGCGGGGACTACAATGAGCAGTTCTTC. Protein: CASSVTSGDYNEQFF.

This clone occurred a few times. The genes are TRBV2 and TRBJ1-2; D is undetermined. Trimming removed 7 bases from V and 2 bases from J, with 8 bases in between. CDR1 SNHLY and CDR2 FYNNEI come from the germline V gene. The CDR3 has 12 amino acids. For the CDR3, the DNA is TGTGCCAGCAAACAACGGAACTATGGCTACACCTTC. Translating gives CASKQRNYGYTF.

V is TRBV6-5 and J is TRBJ2-3; 7 nucleotides line up with TRBD1. Looked up from germline, CDR1 is MNHEY and CDR2 is SVGAGI. The CDR3 extends over 14 amino acids. V dropped 2 bases and J dropped 8; count of bases not matched to a gene: 7. The CDR3 here is CASSYTGAKSTQYF. CDR3 in DNA: TGTGCCAGCAGTTACACAGGGGCGAAAAGTACGCAGTATTTT.

This clone appeared once. For the CDR3, the DNA is TGTGCCAGCAGCTTCACTAGATCTGGATGGGAGACCCAGTACTTC. As protein: CASSFTRSGWETQYF. The gene calls are TRBV6-1 and TRBJ2-5; D perhaps matches TRBD2 (5 bases). Trimming removed 6 bases from V and 5 bases from J, with 19 bases in between. This CDR3 is 15 amino acids long. The germline CDR1 and CDR2 sequences are MNHNS and SASEGT.

The chain joins TRBV30 to TRBJ2-7, with D possibly matching TRBD2 (6 bases). CDR1 GTSNPN and CDR2 SVGIG come from the germline V gene (reference sequence). The CDR3 loop spans 15 amino acids. Trimming left V 1 base short and J 4 bases short, with 17 bases between. This CDR3 reads CAWSGRYGSRYEQYF. Written as DNA, the CDR3 is TGTGCCTGGAGTGGGCGTTACGGGAGTCGGTACGAGCAGTACTTC.

J is TRBJ1-2 and V is TRBV5-1, with 9 bases lining up with TRBD1. The germline CDR1 and CDR2 sequences are SGHRS and YFSETQ. Trimming removed 5 bases from V and 7 bases from J; junction bases left unmatched: 9. The CDR3 runs 14 residues. DNA of the CDR3: TGCGCCAGCAGGGATACCGGGACAGGGCTTGGCTACACCTTC. Amino acid sequence: CASRDTGTGLGYTF.

The rearrangement joins TRBV11-3 to TRBJ2-1, with D perhaps TRBD2 (6 bases). The germline V gene has CDR1 SGHNT and CDR2 YENEEA. The CDR3 consists of 11 residues. The germline V and J ends were trimmed by 5 bases and 10 bases, with 9 bases remaining between them. The DNA of the CDR3 is TGTGCCAGCAGCCTCGGACTAGAGCAGTTCTTC. Translation gives CASSLGLEQFF.

J is TRBJ1-2 and V is TRBV6-6, with D perhaps matching TRBD1 (5 bases). V lost 5 bases and J lost 4, with 17 bases in between. The CDR3 contains 15 residues. The germline CDR1 and CDR2 sequences are MNHNY and SVGAGI (reference sequence). The CDR3 DNA reads as TGTGCCAGCAGTACGGGGACGGCCCGCTCCTATGGCTACACCTTC. It translates to CASSTGTARSYGYTF.

This clone occurred once. V gene TRBV2 combines with J gene TRBJ1-5; D unclear. V lost 7 bases and J lost 7, with 14 bases in between. CDR3 length: 13 amino acids. CDR1 and CDR2 from the germline V gene are SNHLY and FYNNEI. The CDR3 reads CASNRREGQPQHF. In DNA, the CDR3 is TGTGCCAGCAATAGGAGGGAGGGACAGCCCCAGCATTTT.

This clone was counted a few times. CDR3 amino acids: CASSPTGMNQPQHF. Here the CDR3 DNA reads TGTGCCAGCAGCCCTACAGGGATGAATCAGCCCCAGCATTTT. The V call is TRBV7-9, the J call TRBJ1-5; D is possibly TRBD1 (6 bases). V lost 5 bases and J 4 bases, leaving 12 bases between the germline ends. From germline, CDR1 is SEHNR and CDR2 FQNEAQ (reference sequence). The CDR3 is 14 residues long.

This chain uses TRBV2 with TRBJ2-7; TRBD2 matches 10 bases. The germline CDR1 and CDR2 sequences are SNHLY and FYNNEI. This CDR3 region has 14 residues. V lost 5 bases, J lost 0 bases, and 1 base stayed unmatched. This CDR3 is CASSSGRASYEQYF. In nucleotides, the CDR3 is TGTGCCAGCAGTAGCGGGAGGGCCTCCTACGAGCAGTACTTC.

This clone was observed once. The V call is TRBV14, the J call TRBJ2-3; 9 bases agree with TRBD2. Trimming took 4 bases from V and 2 from J; bases not matched to a gene: 10. CDR1 and CDR2 from the germline V gene are SGHDN and FVKESK. CDR3 length equals 17 residues. The CDR3 loop is CASSLGGSGRFTDTQYF. The CDR3, as DNA: TGTGCCAGCAGCCTCGGAGGGAGCGGGAGGTTCACAGATACGCAGTATTTT.

The chain links TRBV18 to TRBJ2-7; D is possibly TRBD1 (6 bases). Germline assignment: CDR1 KGHSH and CDR2 LQKENI. V was clipped by 5 bases and J by 3 bases, with 20 bases between them. The CDR3 is made up of 16 amino acids. The CDR3 region is CASSTRTEGPLYEQYF. The CDR3 DNA follows: TGTGCCAGCTCAACACGGACAGAGGGACCCCTCTACGAGCAGTACTTC.

This clone was seen just once. The chain has TRBV18 and TRBJ2-7; D ambiguous. V was pared by 2 bases and J by 5 bases, with 10 bases between. The CDR3 has 13 residues. The germline gives CDR1 KGHSH, CDR2 LQKENI. The CDR3 region has the DNA TGTGCCAGCTCACCAAACAGTTACAACGAGCAGTACTTC. Its protein is CASSPNSYNEQYF.

The V call is TRBV7-9, the J call TRBJ2-3, with TRBD1 as a possible D gene (5 bases). The CDR3 runs to 14 residues. CDR1 SEHNR and CDR2 FQNEAQ come from the germline V gene (reference sequence). The germline V and J ends were trimmed by 4 bases and 6 bases, with 14 bases remaining between them. DNA of the CDR3: TGTGCCAGCAGCTCCCAGGGCCCCTTGGATACGCAGTATTTT. This sequence encodes CASSSQGPLDTQYF.

The V call is TRBV18, the J call TRBJ2-3; TRBD2 matches at 7 bases. Trimming took 5 bases from V and 5 from J; bases not matched to a gene: 7. The germline V gene has CDR1 KGHSH and CDR2 LQKENI. The CDR3 runs to 14 residues. CDR3 sequence reads: CASSRTSAEDTQYF. As DNA, the CDR3 is TGTGCCAGCTCAAGGACTAGTGCTGAAGATACGCAGTATTTT.

V gene TRBV6-6 combines with J gene TRBJ2-1, with 11 nucleotides matching TRBD2. CDR3 size: 15 residues. V shed 6 bases, J shed 6 bases, and the junction held 7 bases outside the gene matches. The germline CDR1 and CDR2 sequences are MNHNY and SVGAGI (reference sequence). The DNA of the CDR3 is TGTGCCAGCAGCCCCCGACTAGCGGGAAGCAATGAGCAGTTCTTC. This translates into CASSPRLAGSNEQFF.

The rearrangement uses TRBV5-5 and TRBJ2-5; a weak D match, TRBD2 (5 bases). V gave up 1 base and J gave up 1 base, with 11 bases separating them. The CDR3 length is 15 residues. The germline V gene has CDR1 SGHKS and CDR2 YYEKEE (reference sequence). The CDR3 here is CASSLWLGVQETQYF. In DNA form, the CDR3 reads TGTGCCAGCAGCTTGTGGCTCGGGGTCCAAGAGACCCAGTACTTC.